The source of this TCR beta chain is a study of blood T cell repertoires in COVID-19. Study as a whole: Acute and convalescent COVID-19 samples came from the United States, Italy and Spain. The analysed material was cDNA or gDNA that came from T cells, B-cell-depleted T cells, or PBMCs.

The junction had 15 bases not matched to a gene; V was cut back by 5 bases and J by 6 bases. Germline V CDR1 and CDR2: SGHAT, FQNNGV. CDR3 length: 16 residues. In the original analysis: Researchers report that nucleated cell counts were estimated from reference gene primer amplification. Clones were read by immunoSEQ multiplex PCR, and TCRdb kept only the in-frame ones, dropping some. Clone size and the V and J calls come from that table; the DNA yielded D and trimming. The sample yields around 170,000 clones, roughly 90% seen once. The sequence was obtained from a middle-aged man with acute or convalescent COVID-19. Sequencing input: peripheral blood. The V and J genes are TRBV11-2 and TRBJ1-1; 7 positions match TRBD1. CDR3 loop: CASSPPTGAGGPEAFF. The CDR3 coding sequence is TGTGCCAGCAGCCCACCTACCGGGGCAGGGGGGCCTGAAGCTTTCTTT.